The entry that follows covers one TCR beta chain sequence. Per the authors' pipeline: Amplification of reference gene primers provided the estimated nucleated cell counts. Measured with immunoSEQ multiplex PCR; TCRdb has only the in-frame clones, and not every one. The DNA was the basis for D and trimming; V, J and clone size are from that table. In the table there are about 140,000 clones, around 84% of which are singletons. The data were obtained in a study of blood T cell repertoires in COVID-19. Study-level information: Samples came from the United States, Italy and Spain, spanning acute and convalescent COVID-19. Sample material is recorded as cDNA or gDNA derived from T cells, B-cell-depleted T cells, or PBMCs.

Sequencing was performed on peripheral blood. The source is a man in his sixties with active or convalescent COVID-19.

Written as DNA, the CDR3 is TGTGCCAGCAGCTCGGACACACTCCAGGGGTACGAGCAGTACTTC. Translation: CASSSDTLQGYEQYF. This chain connects TRBV7-2 to TRBJ2-7; D is possibly TRBD1 (6 bases). The V end lost 4 bases, the J end lost 4 bases, and 17 bases lay between the germline ends. Germline V gene sequence: CDR1 SGHTA, CDR2 FQGNSA. The CDR3 contains 15 residues.